These T cell receptor beta chains were read from a single sample in a study of response to subunit inactivated influenza vaccine. TCRdb re-analysed the RT-PCR reads in MiXCR, keeping a single row per CDR3 protein. The sample lists about 700,000 distinct CDR3 sequences; around 13% were seen once. Material: PBMCs from blood, obtained 14 days before vaccination. The receptors here all came from a man in his fifties or sixties who received an inactivated influenza vaccine. The conserved cysteine and the conserved F or W are not part of the CDR3 here.

j_call v_call cdr3_aa
TRBJ2-1 TRBV12-3/TRBV12-4 ASGPLRGGNEQF
TRBJ1-1 TRBV5-5 ASSTWMGVLTEAF
TRBJ2-7 TRBV21-1 ASSKSTGGLYEQY
TRBJ1-2 TRBV3-1 ASSQERYGYT
TRBJ1-2 TRBV10-2 ASSGPKRTPTNYGYT
TRBJ2-7 TRBV6-2/TRBV6-3 ASTKRETGLSKY
TRBJ2-5 TRBV4-1 ASSQARTGPSQGQY
TRBJ2-5 TRBV5-6 ASSPPRGGVETQY
TRBJ1-5 TRBV23-1 ASSQSEGRVGLEPQH
TRBJ1-1 TRBV11-2 ASSLLVSEAF
TRBJ1-1 TRBV4-1 ASSQDRAEAF
TRBJ2-2 TRBV20-1 SARDPSRGRGTGELF
TRBJ2-5 TRBV6-1 ASTRGGTRTRGIKETQY